This T cell receptor beta chain was sequenced during a study of blood T cell repertoires in COVID-19. For the study at large: The study drew acute and convalescent COVID-19 samples from the United States, Italy and Spain. PBMCs, B-cell-depleted T cells, or T cells provided the cDNA or gDNA that made up the material.

The CDR3 length is 17 residues. Germline V gives CDR1 LNHDA, CDR2 SQIVND (reference sequence). Germline trimming cut 3 bases from V and 6 bases from J; bases unmatched to any gene: 9. Original methodology: Reference gene primer amplification yielded estimated nucleated cell counts. Sequencing was performed with immunoSEQ multiplex PCR; in TCRdb, only in-frame clones are kept and a portion is missing. The V and J calls and clone size are taken from that table; D and trimming were inferred from the DNA. The sample contains about 45,000 clones, roughly four fifths of which appear only once. This chain uses TRBV19 with TRBJ2-1; 12 positions match TRBD2. The TCR originated in a woman in her seventies with acute or convalescent COVID-19. The sequenced sample consisted of peripheral blood. The CDR3 loop reads CASSIFRTSGTFNEQFF. The CDR3 DNA sequence: TGTGCCAGTAGTATTTTTCGGACTAGCGGGACCTTCAATGAGCAGTTCTTC.